This paragraph reports one TCR beta chain. TCRdb's copy holds only in-frame clones and misses some; the assay was immunoSEQ multiplex PCR. Found here are more than 85,000 clones, roughly 88% of them singletons; the top ten hold under 1.5%. Trimming took 5 bases from V and 2 from J; bases not matched to a gene: 2. Germline V gene data show CDR1 as SEHNR and CDR2 as FQNEAQ (reference sequence). This CDR3 is 15 amino acids long. Separate from the approximately 700-subject first cohort was the 120-subject validation cohort, to which the donors belonged. The data derive from a study of cytomegalovirus exposure and HLA in healthy donors.

The receptor was derived from a woman in her twenties or thirties in good health and CMV-seropositive. This sequence joins TRBV7-9 and TRBJ2-7; 14 bases align to TRBD2. The sequenced material came from PBMCs. Here the CDR3 DNA reads TGTGCCAGCAGCACGACTAGCGGGAGGGCCTACGAGCAGTACTTC. Translation gives CASSTTSGRAYEQYF.